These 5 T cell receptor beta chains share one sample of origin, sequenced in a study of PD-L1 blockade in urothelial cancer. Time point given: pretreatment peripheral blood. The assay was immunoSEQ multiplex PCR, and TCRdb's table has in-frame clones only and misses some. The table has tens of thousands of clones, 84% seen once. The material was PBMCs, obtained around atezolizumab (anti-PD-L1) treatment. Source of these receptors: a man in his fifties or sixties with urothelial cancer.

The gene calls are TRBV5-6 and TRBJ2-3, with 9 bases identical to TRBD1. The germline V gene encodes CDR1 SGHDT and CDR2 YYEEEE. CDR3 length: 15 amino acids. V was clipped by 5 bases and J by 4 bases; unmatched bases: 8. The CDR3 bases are TGTGCCAGCAGTTTACCGGGACAGGGCTCAGATACGCAGTATTTT. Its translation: CASSLPGQGSDTQYF.

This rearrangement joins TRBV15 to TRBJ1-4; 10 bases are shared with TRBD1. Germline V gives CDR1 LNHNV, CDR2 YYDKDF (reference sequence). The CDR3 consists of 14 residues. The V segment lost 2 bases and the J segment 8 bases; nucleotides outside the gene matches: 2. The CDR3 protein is CATSRRDRGEKLFF. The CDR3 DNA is TGTGCCACCAGCAGACGGGACAGGGGCGAAAAACTGTTTTTT.

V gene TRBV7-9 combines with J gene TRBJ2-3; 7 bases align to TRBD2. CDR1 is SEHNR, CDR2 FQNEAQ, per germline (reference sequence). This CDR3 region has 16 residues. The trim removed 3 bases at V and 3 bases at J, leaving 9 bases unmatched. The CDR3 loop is CASSFLAGVGTDTQYF. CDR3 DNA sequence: TGTGCCAGCAGCTTTCTGGCGGGAGTAGGGACAGATACGCAGTATTTT.

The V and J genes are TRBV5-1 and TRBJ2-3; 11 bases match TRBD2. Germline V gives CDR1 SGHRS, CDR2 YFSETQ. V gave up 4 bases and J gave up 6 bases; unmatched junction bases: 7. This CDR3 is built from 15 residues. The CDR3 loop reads CASSLISGGADTQYF. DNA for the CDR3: TGCGCCAGCAGCCTGATTAGCGGGGGGGCGGATACGCAGTATTTT.

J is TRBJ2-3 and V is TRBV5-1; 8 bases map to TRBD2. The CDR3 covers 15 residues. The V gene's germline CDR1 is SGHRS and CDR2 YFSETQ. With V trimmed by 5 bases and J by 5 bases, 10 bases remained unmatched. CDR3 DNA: TGCGCCAGCAGTTCGGCGGGAGGTGAGGTAGATACGCAGTATTTT. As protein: CASSSAGGEVDTQYF.